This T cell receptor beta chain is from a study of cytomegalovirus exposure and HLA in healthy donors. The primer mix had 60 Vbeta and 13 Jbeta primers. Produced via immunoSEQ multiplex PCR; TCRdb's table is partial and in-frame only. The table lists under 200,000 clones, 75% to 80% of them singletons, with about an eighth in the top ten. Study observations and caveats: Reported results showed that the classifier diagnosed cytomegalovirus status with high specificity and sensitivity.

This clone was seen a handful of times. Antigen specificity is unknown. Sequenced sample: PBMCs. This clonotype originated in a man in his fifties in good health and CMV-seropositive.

The CDR3 reads CASTPGQGRTNTEAFF. The CDR3 nucleotides read TGTGCCAGTACACCGGGACAGGGGCGTACGAACACTGAAGCTTTCTTT. The chain employs TRBV19 and TRBJ1-1, with TRBD1 matching 10 bases. The trim removed 7 bases at V and 1 base at J, leaving 9 bases unmatched. Looked up from germline, CDR1 is LNHDA and CDR2 is SQIVND (reference sequence). This CDR3 is built from 16 residues.